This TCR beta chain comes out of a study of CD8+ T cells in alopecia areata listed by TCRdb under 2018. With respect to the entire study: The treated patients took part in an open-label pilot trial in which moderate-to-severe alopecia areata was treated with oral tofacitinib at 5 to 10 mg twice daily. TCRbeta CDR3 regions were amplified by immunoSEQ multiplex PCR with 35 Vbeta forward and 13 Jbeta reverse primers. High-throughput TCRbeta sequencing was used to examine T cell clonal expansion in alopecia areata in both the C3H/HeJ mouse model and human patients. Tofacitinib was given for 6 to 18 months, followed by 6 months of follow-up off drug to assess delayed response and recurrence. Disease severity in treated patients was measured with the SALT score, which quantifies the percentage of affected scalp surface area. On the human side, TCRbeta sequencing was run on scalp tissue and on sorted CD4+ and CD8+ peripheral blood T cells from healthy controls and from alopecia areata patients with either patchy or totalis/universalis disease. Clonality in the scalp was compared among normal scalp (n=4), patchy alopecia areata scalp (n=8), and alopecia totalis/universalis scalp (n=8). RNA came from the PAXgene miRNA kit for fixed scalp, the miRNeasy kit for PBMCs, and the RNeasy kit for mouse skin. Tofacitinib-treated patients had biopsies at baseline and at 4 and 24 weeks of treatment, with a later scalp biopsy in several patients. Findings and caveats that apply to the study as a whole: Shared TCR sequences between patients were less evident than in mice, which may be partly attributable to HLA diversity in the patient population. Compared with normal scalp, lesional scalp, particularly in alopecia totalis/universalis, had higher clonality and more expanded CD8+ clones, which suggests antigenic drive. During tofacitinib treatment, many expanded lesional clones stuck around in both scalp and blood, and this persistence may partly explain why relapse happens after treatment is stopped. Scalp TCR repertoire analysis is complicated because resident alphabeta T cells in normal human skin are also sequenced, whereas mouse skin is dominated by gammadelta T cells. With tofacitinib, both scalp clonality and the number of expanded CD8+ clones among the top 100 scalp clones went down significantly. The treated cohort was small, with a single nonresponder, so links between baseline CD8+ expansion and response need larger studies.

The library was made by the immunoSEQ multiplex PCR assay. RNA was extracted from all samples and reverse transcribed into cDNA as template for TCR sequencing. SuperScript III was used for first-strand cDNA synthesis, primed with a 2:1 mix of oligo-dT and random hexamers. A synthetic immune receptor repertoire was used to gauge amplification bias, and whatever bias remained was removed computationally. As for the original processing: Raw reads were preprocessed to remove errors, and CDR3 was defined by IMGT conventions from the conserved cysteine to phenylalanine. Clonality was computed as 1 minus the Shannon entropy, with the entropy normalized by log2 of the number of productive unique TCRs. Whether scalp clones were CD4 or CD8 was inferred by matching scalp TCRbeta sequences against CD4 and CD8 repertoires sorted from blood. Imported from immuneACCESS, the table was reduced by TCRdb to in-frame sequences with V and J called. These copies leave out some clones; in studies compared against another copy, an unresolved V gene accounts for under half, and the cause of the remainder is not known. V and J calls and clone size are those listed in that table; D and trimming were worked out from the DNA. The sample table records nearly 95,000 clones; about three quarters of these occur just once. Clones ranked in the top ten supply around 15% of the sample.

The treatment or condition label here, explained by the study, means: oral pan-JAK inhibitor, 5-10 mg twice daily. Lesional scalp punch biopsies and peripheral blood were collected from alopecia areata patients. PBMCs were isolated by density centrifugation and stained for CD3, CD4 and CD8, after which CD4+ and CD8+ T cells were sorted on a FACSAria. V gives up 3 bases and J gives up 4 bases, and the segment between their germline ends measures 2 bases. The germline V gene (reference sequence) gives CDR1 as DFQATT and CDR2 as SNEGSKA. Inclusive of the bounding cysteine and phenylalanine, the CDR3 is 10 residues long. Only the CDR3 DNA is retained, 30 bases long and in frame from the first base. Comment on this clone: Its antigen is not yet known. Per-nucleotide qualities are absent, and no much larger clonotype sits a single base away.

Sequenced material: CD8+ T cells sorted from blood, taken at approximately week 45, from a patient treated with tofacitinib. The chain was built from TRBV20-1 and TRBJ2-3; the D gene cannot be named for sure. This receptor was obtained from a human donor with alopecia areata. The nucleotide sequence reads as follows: TGCAGTGCTAGTGCAGATACGCAGTATTTT. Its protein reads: CSASADTQYF.